What follows are 24 T cell receptor beta chains derived from one specimen sequenced in a study of T cell changes during pregnancy in multiple sclerosis. Here immunoSEQ multiplex PCR was the method, and the copy in TCRdb shows in-frame clones only, minus some. The sample includes 65,000 to 80,000 clones, roughly 92% of them seen just once. This material consisted of CD4+ T cells from peripheral blood mononuclear cells, taken before pregnancy. These receptors were collected from a female donor with multiple sclerosis, enrolled in a pregnancy study.

V gene TRBV2 combines with J gene TRBJ2-1; D possibly corresponds to TRBD1 (5 bases). The CDR3 sequence is 12 residues long. Germline V CDR1 and CDR2: SNHLY, FYNNEI. Trimming stripped 4 bases from V and 6 bases from J, with 7 bases between. This chain's CDR3 is CASSGRGNEQFF. CDR3 sequence (DNA): TGTGCCAGCAGTGGAAGGGGCAATGAGCAGTTCTTC.

This chain connects TRBV27 to TRBJ2-7, with D perhaps matching TRBD1 (5 bases). V was clipped by 3 bases and J by 5 bases, with 14 bases between them. The CDR3 has 14 amino acids. CDR1 MNHEY and CDR2 SMNVEV come from the germline V gene (reference sequence). This CDR3 is CASSFQGRSDEQYF. CDR3 DNA sequence: TGTGCCAGCAGTTTCCAGGGTAGAAGCGACGAGCAGTACTTC.

The chain links TRBV7-7 to TRBJ2-2, with D possibly matching TRBD2 (6 bases). The ends were cut back, 5 bases at V and 3 bases at J, with 10 bases in the middle. Germline CDR1 SSHAT, CDR2 FNYEAQ (reference sequence). The CDR3 extends over 14 amino acids. The chain's CDR3 is CASSARLDTGELFF. CDR3 DNA sequence: TGTGCCAGCAGCGCCAGACTAGACACCGGGGAGCTGTTTTTT.

As DNA, the CDR3 is TGCAGCGCCGGAGACACAGATACGCAGTATTTT. Amino acid sequence: CSAGDTDTQYF. J is TRBJ2-3 and V is TRBV29-1; D uncertain. The germline CDR1 and CDR2 sequences are SQVTM and ANQGSEA. V gave up 7 bases and J gave up 2 bases, with 7 bases separating them. There are 11 residues in the CDR3.

V gene TRBV5-4 combines with J gene TRBJ2-5; possibly TRBD1 for D (6 bases). Germline CDR1 SGHNT, CDR2 YYREEE (reference sequence). This CDR3 has 14 amino acids. V lost 4 bases and J lost 2, with 12 bases in between. CDR3 protein: CASSRRTDQETQYF. The CDR3 DNA reads TGTGCCAGCAGCCGTAGGACAGATCAAGAGACCCAGTACTTC.

V usage is TRBV28 and J usage is TRBJ1-4; 7 positions match TRBD1. V was clipped by 5 bases and J by 10 bases; unmatched bases: 10. Germline V gives CDR1 MDHEN, CDR2 SYDVKM. This CDR3 is built from 14 residues. CDR3 sequence: CASSHDRVIGKLFF. The CDR3 coding sequence is TGTGCCAGCAGTCACGACAGGGTAATAGGAAAACTGTTTTTT.

The chain is built from TRBV30 and TRBJ1-3, with no clear D. V dropped 5 bases and J dropped 4 bases, with 12 bases sitting between them. Germline assignment: CDR1 GTSNPN and CDR2 SVGIG (reference sequence). The CDR3 has 13 residues. The CDR3 sequence is CAWEKRRGNTIYF. Here the CDR3 DNA reads TGTGCCTGGGAGAAACGTCGCGGAAACACCATATATTTT.

This chain joins TRBV19 and TRBJ2-3, with D possibly being TRBD1 (5 bases). V was pared by 5 bases and J by 3 bases, with 15 bases between. The CDR3 loop spans 15 amino acids. Germline CDR1 LNHDA, CDR2 SQIVND (reference sequence). CDR3 DNA sequence: TGTGCCAGTAGTCTGACAGTCTTGAGTACAGATACGCAGTATTTT. Translation: CASSLTVLSTDTQYF.

The chain has TRBV5-4 and TRBJ1-6; D is unresolved. The germline V gene has CDR1 SGHNT and CDR2 YYREEE (reference sequence). Trimming removed 3 bases from V and 6 bases from J, with 13 bases in between. The CDR3 spans 15 residues. The DNA of the CDR3 is TGTGCCAGCAGCTCTTACGGGATCTCTAATTCACCCCTCCACTTT. Translated: CASSSYGISNSPLHF.

V and J are TRBV5-6 and TRBJ2-7; D possibly corresponds to TRBD2 (5 bases). CDR3 size: 15 residues. Germline CDR1 is SGHDT and CDR2 is YYEEEE. V was cut by 0 bases and J by 3 bases, with 13 bases left in between. The CDR3 sequence is CASSLVATNGYEQYF. In DNA form, the CDR3 reads TGTGCCAGCAGCTTGGTAGCGACTAATGGCTACGAGCAGTACTTC.

The rearrangement uses TRBV7-9 and TRBJ2-6; perhaps TRBD2 as D (7 bases). Between the trimmed V and J ends, which lost 5 bases and 2 bases, there was a span of 13 bases. The germline CDR1 and CDR2 sequences are SEHNR and FQNEAQ (reference sequence). CDR3 length: 16 residues. CDR3 sequence (DNA): TGTGCCAGCAGCCGTACGCGGGGGCCTGGGGCCAACGTCCTGACTTTC. This codes for CASSRTRGPGANVLTF.

The V and J genes are TRBV19 and TRBJ2-1; 10 bases match TRBD2. This CDR3 contains 14 residues. Germline V CDR1 and CDR2: LNHDA, SQIVND (reference sequence). V was clipped by 5 bases and J by 8 bases; unmatched bases: 6. As DNA, the CDR3 is TGTGCCAGTAGTGTGGGACTAGCGAGGGATGAGCAGTTCTTC. Its translation is CASSVGLARDEQFF. Full variable domain (outside the CDR3, taken from reference TRBV19 and TRBJ2-1): DGGITQSPKYLFRKEGQNVTLSCEQNLNHDAMYWYRQDPGQGLRLIYYSQIVNDFQKGDIAEGYSVSREKKESFPLTVTSAQKNPTAFYLCASSVGLARDEQFFGPGTRLTVL.

The chain links TRBV4-2 to TRBJ2-1, with D perhaps TRBD2 (6 bases). This CDR3 is built from 14 residues. Trimming took 1 base from V and 8 from J, leaving 12 bases between them. Germline CDR1 reads LGHNA; CDR2 reads YNFKEQ. The CDR3 bases are TGTGCCAGCAGCCAAGGACGGAGGGGCGATGAGCAGTTCTTC. Its translation: CASSQGRRGDEQFF.

This chain uses TRBV6-6 with TRBJ2-5, with TRBD2 matching 10 bases. The V gene end was trimmed by 6 bases and the J gene end by 5 bases; junction bases not matched to a gene: 6. CDR3 length: 14 residues. CDR1 is MNHNY, CDR2 SVGAGI, per germline (reference sequence). The CDR3 spells CASSLAGAVETQYF. CDR3 DNA: TGTGCCAGCAGCCTAGCGGGGGCGGTGGAGACCCAGTACTTC.

A single count supports this clone. The gene calls are TRBV28 and TRBJ1-5, with TRBD1 identical over 9 bases. The J segment lost 0 bases and the V segment lost 6 bases, leaving 6 bases of the junction unmatched. Looked up from germline, CDR1 is MDHEN and CDR2 is SYDVKM. The CDR3 extends over 16 amino acids. Here the CDR3 reads CASSIQGAYSNQPQHF. CDR3 in DNA: TGTGCCAGCAGCATACAGGGGGCCTATAGCAATCAGCCCCAGCATTTT.

The chain couples TRBV6-6 to TRBJ2-2; TRBD1 aligns across 9 bases. J was trimmed by 3 bases and V by 6 bases; bases with no gene match: 5. The length of the CDR3 is 15 residues. Per the germline V gene, CDR1 is MNHNY and CDR2 is SVGAGI (reference sequence). CDR3 in DNA: TGTGCCAGCAGCCCGGGACAGGGAGACACCGGGGAGCTGTTTTTT. Translated: CASSPGQGDTGELFF.

This clone has a single count. The CDR3 spells CAWSSTVLEQYF. CDR3 bases: TGTGCCTGGAGCTCGACAGTTCTCGAGCAGTACTTC. This rearrangement joins TRBV30 to TRBJ2-7; TRBD1 is a possible D gene (5 bases). Between the trimmed V and J ends, which lost 3 bases and 6 bases, there was a span of 12 bases. This CDR3 is built from 12 residues. CDR1 and CDR2 from the germline V gene are GTSNPN and SVGIG (reference sequence).

The chain links TRBV29-1 to TRBJ1-1; 10 nucleotides align to TRBD1. V lost 4 bases to trimming and J lost 4 bases; unmatched junction nucleotides: 12. CDR1 is SQVTM, CDR2 ANQGSEA, per germline. This CDR3 has 16 residues. CDR3 amino acids: CSVVMGQGLLGTEAFF. The CDR3 nucleotides read TGCAGCGTTGTAATGGGACAGGGGTTATTGGGCACTGAAGCTTTCTTT.

This clone was counted a single time. The rearrangement uses TRBV2 and TRBJ2-1, with TRBD2 matching over 8 bases. Germline V gives CDR1 SNHLY, CDR2 FYNNEI. The CDR3 totals 14 residues. Trimming at V came to 2 bases and at J to 7 bases, leaving 4 bases not matched to a gene. This CDR3 is CASSETRGANEQFF. CDR3 bases: TGTGCCAGCAGTGAAACGCGGGGGGCAAATGAGCAGTTCTTC.

Here the CDR3 DNA reads TGTGCCATCAGTGGTAGCGGGGGTGCTGGGAACAATGAGCAGTTCTTC. It specifies CAISGSGGAGNNEQFF. V gene TRBV10-3 combines with J gene TRBJ2-1; 9 bases are shared with TRBD2. The J segment lost 5 bases and the V segment lost 4 bases, leaving 9 bases of the junction unmatched. CDR3 length: 16 residues. Germline V gene data show CDR1 as ENHRY and CDR2 as SYGVKD.

The CDR3 protein is CASSVGTGVFEDGYTF. CDR3 DNA sequence: TGTGCCAGCAGCGTTGGGACAGGGGTTTTTGAAGATGGCTACACCTTC. This chain links TRBV9 with TRBJ1-2, with TRBD1 matching 10 bases. Unmatched junction bases numbered 10, after V lost 2 bases and J lost 6 bases. The CDR3 is 16 amino acids. From germline, CDR1 is SGDLS and CDR2 YYNGEE.

The genes are TRBV6-6 and TRBJ2-4, with D perhaps matching TRBD2 (6 bases). Germline CDR1 and CDR2: MNHNY and SVGAGI (reference sequence). V was trimmed by 2 bases and J by 0 bases, leaving 11 bases between them. This CDR3 spans 16 amino acids. The CDR3, as DNA: TGTGCCAGCAGTTACGGAGGGGCCCTAGCCAAAAACATTCAGTACTTC. It specifies CASSYGGALAKNIQYF.

The chain is built from TRBV11-2 and TRBJ2-1, with a tentative D call TRBD2 (5 bases). There are 15 residues in the CDR3. Trimming left V 6 bases short and J 0 bases short, with 12 bases between. Germline CDR1 and CDR2: SGHAT and FQNNGV. The CDR3 nucleotides read TGTGCCAGCAGTTCGCAGCGGAGCTCCTACAATGAGCAGTTCTTC. This sequence encodes CASSSQRSSYNEQFF. Filled out from reference TRBV11-2 and TRBJ2-1, the complete variable domain reads EAGVAQSPRYKIIEKRQSVAFWCNPISGHATLYWYQQILGQGPKLLIQFQNNGVVDDSQLPKDRFSAERLKGVDSTLKIQPAKLEDSAVYLCASSSQRSSYNEQFFGPGTRLTVL.

This sequence joins TRBV11-2 and TRBJ1-2; 7 nucleotides align to TRBD1. The germline V gene encodes CDR1 SGHAT and CDR2 FQNNGV. This CDR3 is 16 amino acids long. J lost 4 bases, V lost 5 bases, and 13 bases had no gene match. CDR3 in DNA: TGTGCCAGCAGCGCTATGATGACAGGGTTTACCTATGGCTACACCTTC. Protein product: CASSAMMTGFTYGYTF.